The 30 T cell receptor beta chains below were found in one sample sequenced in a study of blood T cell repertoires in COVID-19. Only in-frame clones appear in the TCRdb table, and some are missing; sequencing was by immunoSEQ multiplex PCR. The sample includes around 140,000 clones, approximately 87% of them seen just once. The specimen was peripheral blood. Every receptor here comes from a man aged 65-85 years with active COVID-19.

The J gene is TRBJ1-1, the V gene TRBV9; possibly TRBD1 for D (5 bases). CDR1 SGDLS and CDR2 YYNGEE come from the germline V gene. V was pared by 3 bases and J by 0 bases, with 9 bases between. CDR3 length equals 14 residues. CDR3 region: CASSARQMNTEAFF. DNA for the CDR3: TGTGCCAGCAGCGCTCGACAGATGAACACTGAAGCTTTCTTT.

The chain uses TRBV10-3 and TRBJ2-7; 15 bases are shared with TRBD2. Losses at the gene ends were 4 bases for V and 0 bases for J; bases not matched to a gene: 4. The CDR3 contains 17 residues. Germline V gene lookup returns CDR1 ENHRY and CDR2 SYGVKD. This CDR3 is CAISGGLAGGSSYEQYF. CDR3 in DNA: TGTGCCATCAGTGGGGGACTAGCGGGAGGCAGCTCCTACGAGCAGTACTTC.

This chain connects TRBV7-2 to TRBJ2-1, with 11 bases identical to TRBD2. With V trimmed by 5 bases and J by 3 bases, 6 bases remained unmatched. The CDR3 is made up of 16 amino acids. Per germline, CDR1 SGHTA and CDR2 FQGNSA. CDR3 nucleotides: TGTGCCAGCAGCCCCAGGACTAGCGGGTACTACAATGAGCAGTTCTTC. Encoded protein: CASSPRTSGYYNEQFF.

The CDR3 DNA is TGTGCCAGCAGCCTTACAGGGATCCCTGAAGCTTTCTTT. It yields the protein CASSLTGIPEAFF. The rearrangement uses TRBV3-1 (or the pseudogene TRBV3-2) and TRBJ1-1; weak D call: TRBD1 (6 bases). V was pared by 4 bases and J by 6 bases, with 12 bases between. The CDR3 length is 13 residues. The germline gives CDR1 LGHDT, CDR2 YNNKEL (reference sequence).

This chain joins TRBV11-2 and TRBJ1-2; D not resolved. V lost 6 bases to trimming and J lost 0 bases, with 11 bases between them. Germline assignment: CDR1 SGHAT and CDR2 FQNNGV. The CDR3 runs 14 residues. The CDR3 DNA reads TGTGCCAGCAGTCGTACCGGAGCTAACTATGGCTACACCTTC. It yields the protein CASSRTGANYGYTF.

This clone was picked up one time. J is TRBJ2-7 and V is TRBV28; 9 bases are shared with TRBD2. With V trimmed by 6 bases and J by 4 bases, 16 bases remained unmatched. The germline V gene has CDR1 MDHEN and CDR2 SYDVKM. The CDR3 runs to 17 residues. Here the CDR3 reads CASSSPGAGGGRYEQYF. The CDR3, as DNA: TGTGCCAGCAGCTCCCCCGGAGCGGGAGGCGGTAGGTACGAGCAGTACTTC.

The chain combines TRBV6-5 with TRBJ1-4; D remains unclear. V shed 8 bases and J shed 5 bases, with 12 bases lying between them. Germline values: CDR1 MNHEY, CDR2 SVGAGI. This CDR3 is 13 amino acids long. The CDR3 sequence is CASGRTGNEKLFF. The CDR3 coding sequence is TGTGCCAGCGGAAGGACGGGGAATGAAAAACTGTTTTTT.

The chain joins TRBV27 to TRBJ2-1; a weak D match, TRBD2 (6 bases). Germline V gene sequence: CDR1 MNHEY, CDR2 SMNVEV (reference sequence). This CDR3 has 11 amino acids. The ends were cut back, 6 bases at V and 10 bases at J, with 10 bases in the middle. The CDR3 sequence is CASREGREQFF. The CDR3 DNA reads TGTGCCAGCAGGGAGGGAAGGGAGCAGTTCTTC.

This chain connects TRBV6-1 to TRBJ2-3; perhaps TRBD2 as D (6 bases). Germline V lookup: CDR1 MNHNS, CDR2 SASEGT. The CDR3 has 15 residues. V was trimmed by 1 base and J by 1 base, leaving 9 bases between them. The CDR3 loop is CASSEVGGGTDTQYF. The CDR3 DNA sequence: TGTGCCAGCAGTGAAGTGGGGGGAGGCACAGATACGCAGTATTTT.

As to this clone: This CDR3 is also generated by other DNA sequences in the sample. The chain couples TRBV2 to TRBJ1-2, with a tentative D call TRBD1 (6 bases). The CDR3 spans 13 residues. Per the germline V gene, CDR1 is SNHLY and CDR2 is FYNNEI. V was trimmed by 6 bases and J by 1 base, leaving 9 bases between them. This chain's CDR3 is CASRGQYNYGYTF. The CDR3 DNA sequence: TGTGCCAGCAGAGGACAGTATAACTATGGCTACACCTTC.

There are a few counts of this clone. V is TRBV7-2 and J is TRBJ2-5; 12 bases map to TRBD2. The CDR3 runs 14 residues. Germline CDR1 SGHTA, CDR2 FQGNSA. V was pared by 5 bases and J by 4 bases, with 2 bases of the junction left unmatched. CDR3 DNA sequence: TGTGCCAGCAGCCGGACTAGCGGGGTAGAGACCCAGTACTTC. This gives the protein CASSRTSGVETQYF.

The rearrangement joins TRBV5-6 to TRBJ1-1; no clear D. Trimming took 2 bases from V and 1 from J, leaving 6 bases between them. CDR3 size: 13 residues. CDR1 is SGHDT and CDR2 is YYEEEE in the germline V gene. The CDR3 region has the DNA TGTGCCAGCAGCTTTGTCCAGAACACTGAAGCTTTCTTT. It translates to CASSFVQNTEAFF.

The chain couples TRBV2 to TRBJ2-7, with D possibly being TRBD1 (7 bases). Per the germline V gene, CDR1 is SNHLY and CDR2 is FYNNEI. The CDR3 covers 15 residues. The V gene lost 6 bases and the J gene lost 4 bases, with 19 bases spanning the gap. Here the CDR3 reads CASRDRSAGRYEQYF. CDR3 in DNA: TGTGCCAGCAGGGACAGGTCCGCGGGAAGATACGAGCAGTACTTC.

This clone showed up just a few times. V is TRBV5-1 and J is TRBJ1-5; TRBD1 matches 7 bases. With V trimmed by 0 bases and J by 4 bases, 4 bases remained unmatched. The CDR3 runs 15 residues. The germline gives CDR1 SGHRS, CDR2 YFSETQ. In DNA, the CDR3 is TGCGCCAGCAGCTTGGAAGGGACAGAAAATCAGCCCCAGCATTTT. Protein product: CASSLEGTENQPQHF. Full variable domain (outside the CDR3, taken from reference TRBV5-1 and TRBJ1-5): KAGVTQTPRYLIKTRGQQVTLSCSPISGHRSVSWYQQTPGQGLQFLFEYFSETQRNKGNFPGRFSGRQFSNSRSEMNVSTLELGDSALYLCASSLEGTENQPQHFGDGTRLSIL.

This chain connects TRBV11-3 to TRBJ2-3; maybe TRBD2 (7 bases). Trimming shortened V by 2 bases and J by 4 bases, and 16 bases separated the two germline ends. CDR3 length: 16 residues. Germline CDR1 is SGHNT and CDR2 is YENEEA. The CDR3 DNA reads TGTGCCAGCAGCTTAAACGCGGGGGCAGGAGCAGATACGCAGTATTTT. Translating gives CASSLNAGAGADTQYF. The full variable domain, rest sourced from reference TRBV11-3 and TRBJ2-3, is EAGVVQSPRYKIIEKKQPVAFWCNPISGHNTLYWYLQNLGQGPELLIRYENEEAVDDSQLPKDRFSAERLKGVDSTLKIQPAELGDSAVYLCASSLNAGAGADTQYFGPGTRLTVL.

This clone was recorded once. This chain connects TRBV9 to TRBJ2-3, with 8 bases matching TRBD2. Germline V gives CDR1 SGDLS, CDR2 YYNGEE. With V trimmed by 4 bases and J by 0 bases, 10 bases remained unmatched. This CDR3 is built from 17 residues. CDR3 sequence reads: CASSLTILAGSTDTQYF. The CDR3 bases are TGTGCCAGCAGCCTTACGATCTTAGCGGGAAGCACAGATACGCAGTATTTT.

The chain's CDR3 is CASSAGAARGNEKLFF. CDR3 bases: TGTGCCAGCAGTGCCGGTGCGGCCCGGGGTAATGAAAAACTGTTTTTT. The rearrangement links TRBV2 to TRBJ1-4; D remains unclear. Looked up from germline, CDR1 is SNHLY and CDR2 is FYNNEI. Trimming removed 4 bases at V and 4 bases at J, with 16 bases between. This CDR3 is 16 amino acids long.

This clone occurred once. This same CDR3 is encoded by further DNA sequences in the sample. The gene calls are TRBV5-8 and TRBJ1-4; weak D call: TRBD1 (5 bases). This CDR3 has 17 residues. The germline V gene encodes CDR1 SGHTS and CDR2 YDEGEE. Deletions cut 2 bases from V and 1 base from J, with 15 bases between. CDR3 DNA: TGTGCCAGCAGCTTAGGGCAGGGCCGACGAACTAATGAAAAACTGTTTTTT. It is translated as CASSLGQGRRTNEKLFF.

This chain joins TRBV7-2 and TRBJ2-6; D is ambiguous. The CDR3 length is 15 residues. Germline-derived CDR1 and CDR2 are SGHTA and FQGNSA. Trimming took 8 bases from V and 4 from J, leaving 15 bases between them. For the CDR3, the DNA is TGTGCCAGCGCGCCAACAGCCACAGGGGCCAACGTCCTGACTTTC. Its protein is CASAPTATGANVLTF.

The J gene is TRBJ2-7, the V gene TRBV10-3, with a possible D match to TRBD2 (6 bases). The germline V gene has CDR1 ENHRY and CDR2 SYGVKD. V was shortened by 6 bases and J by 1 base, with 10 bases between the two germline ends. This CDR3 spans 13 amino acids. The CDR3 loop is CAISPGTSYEQYF. DNA for the CDR3: TGTGCCATCAGCCCCGGGACTTCCTACGAGCAGTACTTC.

The chain combines TRBV25-1 with TRBJ1-1; D may be TRBD1 (6 bases). The CDR3 length is 15 residues. Germline V CDR1 and CDR2: MGHDK, SYGVNS. With 5 bases removed from V and 11 bases from J, the gap between germline ends came to 24 bases. CDR3 bases: TGTGCCAGCAGTCCTGGCGGGGGGACACTCTTGAGGGCTTTCTTT. Protein sequence: CASSPGGGTLLRAFF.

The V call is TRBV5-8, the J call TRBJ1-5, with D unresolved. CDR1 is SGHTS and CDR2 is YDEGEE in the germline V gene. The CDR3 contains 15 residues. V gave up 3 bases and J gave up 3 bases, with 13 bases separating them. The CDR3 sequence is CASSSVPRLNQPQHF. CDR3 DNA: TGTGCCAGCAGCTCGGTCCCCAGACTCAATCAGCCCCAGCATTTT.

This clone is a singleton in its sample. This chain joins TRBV6-2 or TRBV6-3 and TRBJ2-7; weak D call: TRBD1 (6 bases). The CDR3 has 16 amino acids. The V end was cut by 2 bases, the J end by 1 base, with 15 bases between. CDR1 is MNHEY, CDR2 SVGEGT, per germline. The CDR3 DNA reads as TGTGCCAGCAGTTACAAAGACAGGTTGGGGTCCTACGAGCAGTACTTC. Translated, it gives CASSYKDRLGSYEQYF.

The gene calls are TRBV27 and TRBJ1-1; 8 positions agree with TRBD1. Germline assignment: CDR1 MNHEY and CDR2 SMNVEV (reference sequence). The CDR3 covers 14 residues. V dropped 6 bases and J dropped 3; count of bases not matched to a gene: 6. The CDR3 nucleotides are TGTGCCAGCAGGATCAGGGGGCAGGACACTGAAGCTTTCTTT. Translated: CASRIRGQDTEAFF.

The chain couples TRBV28 to TRBJ2-7; D might be TRBD1 (6 bases). Trimming pared 7 bases from V and 3 bases from J, leaving 16 bases between. Germline V CDR1 and CDR2: MDHEN, SYDVKM. This CDR3 region has 14 residues. The CDR3, as DNA: TGTGCCAGCAACCCGCAGGGGATGAGCTACGAGCAGTACTTC. It codes for CASNPQGMSYEQYF. The variable domain in full, with the rest retrieved from reference TRBV28 and TRBJ2-7, is DVKVTQSSRYLVKRTGEKVFLECVQDMDHENMFWYRQDPGLGLRLIYFSYDVKMKEKGDIPEGYSVSREKKERFSLILESASTNQTSMYLCASNPQGMSYEQYFGPGTRLTVT.

CDR3 in DNA: TGTGCCAGCAGTTTTGGTATCGGTCAGCCCCAGCATTTT. Protein: CASSFGIGQPQHF. This chain uses TRBV12-3 or TRBV12-4 with TRBJ1-5; D not resolved. The CDR3 runs to 13 residues. V was clipped by 3 bases and J by 6 bases, with 9 bases between them.

The chain uses TRBV9 and TRBJ2-6; TRBD2 might be the D (5 bases). CDR3 length equals 17 residues. Trimming left V 3 bases short and J 0 bases short, with 13 bases between. Germline CDR1 SGDLS, CDR2 YYNGEE. The CDR3 region is CASSAEGRTSGANVLTF. For the CDR3, the DNA is TGTGCCAGCAGCGCAGAGGGTCGGACCTCTGGGGCCAACGTCCTGACTTTC.

The V and J genes are TRBV7-6 and TRBJ1-1; 8 bases map to TRBD1. The CDR3 is 19 residues long. CDR1 and CDR2 (germline): SGHVS, FNYEAQ. V lost 4 bases to trimming and J lost 1 base; unmatched junction nucleotides: 17. The CDR3 DNA is TGTGCCAGCAGCTCCGGGCGGCGGACAGGGCTTATTCGGAACACTGAAGCTTTCTTT. It yields the protein CASSSGRRTGLIRNTEAFF.

The V and J genes are TRBV28 and TRBJ1-2, with D perhaps TRBD1 (6 bases). The CDR3 totals 13 residues. The germline CDR1 and CDR2 sequences are MDHEN and SYDVKM. V was pared by 7 bases and J by 2 bases, with 11 bases between. The CDR3 sequence is CASTRGANYGYTF. The CDR3 nucleotides read TGTGCCAGCACTCGGGGGGCGAACTATGGCTACACCTTC.

The genes are TRBV5-1 and TRBJ1-6; D not resolved. Trimming cost V 4 bases and J 4 bases, with 15 bases left between them. Germline V gene data show CDR1 as SGHRS and CDR2 as YFSETQ. The CDR3 extends over 16 amino acids. CDR3 DNA sequence: TGCGCCAGCAGCCCGGGTTTTGGCGGATATAATTCACCCCTCCACTTT. Encoded protein: CASSPGFGGYNSPLHF.